Here is one T cell receptor (beta chain) with its context. Its antigen is currently not known. No base qualities exist here, and no much larger clone lies one base off it. RNA was extracted using the RNeasy kit, and about 0.45 to 1 ug of the RNA was reverse transcribed with random hexamers. The immunoSEQ multiplex PCR assay, covering 54 Vbeta and 13 Jbeta segments, was used to amplify TCR beta CDR3 regions. To correct PCR amplification bias, a synthetic template baseline was used for both primer optimization and computational correction. Per the source publication's procedure: Reads were assigned to V, D and J genes according to IMGT and analyzed in immunoSEQ Analyzer, with only productive sequences retained. Clonality was computed as one minus Shannon entropy normalized by log2 of the number of productive unique sequences. For each patient and control, public and private clones were evaluated among the 100 most prevalent clones. Clones were defined as Susac-specific when absent from the healthy and MS cohorts, from roughly 1,100 published viral clones and from other ImmuneACCESS disease sequences. Using fastp at Q25 and MiXCR, TCRdb reprocessed the public reads and kept productive beta chains. Duplicate CDR3 protein sequences are folded into a single record with the most common DNA and genes. The authors' filters were not applied to this entry. This sample has approximately 110,000 distinct CDR3 sequences in its table, and about 93% of those were observed once. Around 0.087% of the sample lies in the top ten.

High-throughput TCR beta sequencing profiled peripheral blood CD8+ and CD4+ T cells from healthy donors, Susac syndrome patients and multiple sclerosis patients. Healthy donors were age- and sex-matched controls. Bulk CD8+ and CD4+ T cells were purified by magnetic negative isolation, whereas CD8+ TEMRA cells were enriched by FACS. Blood was drawn into EDTA tubes, processed within 24 hours, and PBMCs were isolated by density gradient centrifugation. PBMCs intended for TCR sequencing were frozen in liquid nitrogen and were later thawed in a 37 degrees C water bath. The sorted or isolated CD4+, CD8+ and CD8+ TEMRA cells reached a purity of at least 90%. This sample is part of a study of CD8 T cells in Susac syndrome (dated by TCRdb to about 2019). Study-level background: The study used repertoire sequencing to test whether antigen drove CD8+ T cell activation and differentiation in Susac syndrome.

Overall study results and their limits: The number of individuals in the TCR sequencing and HLA analysis was recognized as being relatively small.

CDR1 and CDR2 are read off the germline V gene as SGHRS and YFSETQ. Cut back by 4 bases and 4 bases, the V and J ends lie 17 bases apart. The CDR3 spans 15 residues, from the cysteine through the phenylalanine. The only DNA kept is the CDR3, 45 bases in frame from the first base. This receptor was taken from a human donor in good health. The rearrangement joined TRBV5-1 to TRBJ1-2, with no reliable assignment of the D segment. Sequenced input: CD4+ T cells from PBMCs. For the CDR3, the sequence is CASSGRPGGSYGYTF. The base sequence is TGCGCCAGCAGCGGCCGACCTGGAGGGAGCTATGGCTACACCTTC.